This TCR beta chain came from a study of technical replicates of blood from a few donors. The CDR3 loop spans 14 amino acids. The germline V gene encodes CDR1 MNHNS and CDR2 SASEGT. Trimming left V 1 base short and J 9 bases short, with 13 bases between. This table comes from immunoSEQ multiplex PCR, and its TCRdb copy is limited to in-frame clones, with some not included. This repertoire shows about 15,000 clones, 70% to 85% found once; its top ten account for 10%. The chain is built from TRBV6-1 and TRBJ2-4; D remains ambiguous. The TCR sequence derives from a human donor in good health. Some clones in this sample may be carry-over from other donors' samples. The sample was PBMCs. The CDR3 sequence: CASSEGNAAVIQYF. CDR3 bases: TGTGCCAGCAGTGAAGGGAACGCGGCGGTCATTCAGTACTTC.